In this sample, the clone carrying this TCR beta chain turned up a few times. This CDR3 contains 16 residues. Losses at the gene ends were 6 bases for V and 7 bases for J; bases not matched to a gene: 19. Germline CDR1 reads SQVTM; CDR2 reads ANQGSEA. Measured with immunoSEQ multiplex PCR; TCRdb has only the in-frame clones, and not every one. Of some 190,000 clones listed, under 85% were seen once; the top ten hold about 7.8%. These data originate in a study of blood T cell repertoires in COVID-19. About the study: Sites in the United States, Italy and Spain provided acute and convalescent COVID-19 samples. T cells, B-cell-depleted T cells, or PBMCs provided the cDNA or gDNA that served as material.

Patients from Seattle were sampled longitudinally, starting during active infection. The specimen sequenced was peripheral blood. The rearrangement uses TRBV29-1 and TRBJ1-1; 8 bases match TRBD1. This TCR came from a woman older than 75 with COVID-19, enrolled during active disease. The CDR3 here is CSVGGQGAVEWVEAFF. In nucleotides, the CDR3 is TGCAGCGTAGGGGGTCAGGGGGCAGTTGAGTGGGTTGAAGCTTTCTTT.